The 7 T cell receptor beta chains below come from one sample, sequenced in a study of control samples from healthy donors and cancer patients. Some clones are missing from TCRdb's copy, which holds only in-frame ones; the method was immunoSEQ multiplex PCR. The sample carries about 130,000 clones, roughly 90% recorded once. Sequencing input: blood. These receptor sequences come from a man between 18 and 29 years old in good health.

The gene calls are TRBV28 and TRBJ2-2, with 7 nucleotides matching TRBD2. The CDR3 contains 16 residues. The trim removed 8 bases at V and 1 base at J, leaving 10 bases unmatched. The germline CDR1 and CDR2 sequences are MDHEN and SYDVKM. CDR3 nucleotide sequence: TGTGCCAGCCGACCCCACTTAGCGGGGAACACCGGGGAGCTGTTTTTT. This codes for CASRPHLAGNTGELFF.

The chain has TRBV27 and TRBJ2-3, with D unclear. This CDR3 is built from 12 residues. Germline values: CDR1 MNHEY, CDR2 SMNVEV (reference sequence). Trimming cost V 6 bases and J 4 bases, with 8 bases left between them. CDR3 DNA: TGTGCCAGCAGCCCGTCGTCAGATACGCAGTATTTT. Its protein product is CASSPSSDTQYF.

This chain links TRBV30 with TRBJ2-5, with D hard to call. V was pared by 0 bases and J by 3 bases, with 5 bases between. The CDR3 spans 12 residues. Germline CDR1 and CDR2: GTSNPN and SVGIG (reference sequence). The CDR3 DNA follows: TGTGCCTGGAGTGTAAGTAAAGAGACCCAGTACTTC. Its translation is CAWSVSKETQYF.

CDR3 in DNA: TGTGCCAGCAGCCTAGGACAGACCTCTGGGGCCAACGTCCTGACTTTC. It encodes CASSLGQTSGANVLTF. This chain joins TRBV5-4 and TRBJ2-6, with D maybe TRBD1 (6 bases). Trimming removed 4 bases at V and 0 bases at J, with 11 bases between. From germline, CDR1 is SGHNT and CDR2 YYREEE (reference sequence). This CDR3 spans 16 amino acids.

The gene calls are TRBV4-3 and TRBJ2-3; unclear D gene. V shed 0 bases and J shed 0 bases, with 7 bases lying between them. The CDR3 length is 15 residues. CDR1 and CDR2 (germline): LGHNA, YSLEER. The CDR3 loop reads CASSQEGASTDTQYF. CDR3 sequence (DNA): TGCGCCAGCAGCCAAGAGGGTGCTAGCACAGATACGCAGTATTTT.

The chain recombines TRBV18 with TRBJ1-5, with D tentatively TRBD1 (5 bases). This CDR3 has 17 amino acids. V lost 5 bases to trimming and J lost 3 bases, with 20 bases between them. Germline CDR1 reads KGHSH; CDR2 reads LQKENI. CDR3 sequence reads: CASSLPTELPPNQPQHF. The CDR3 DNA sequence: TGTGCCAGCTCATTACCGACAGAACTACCCCCCAATCAGCCCCAGCATTTT.

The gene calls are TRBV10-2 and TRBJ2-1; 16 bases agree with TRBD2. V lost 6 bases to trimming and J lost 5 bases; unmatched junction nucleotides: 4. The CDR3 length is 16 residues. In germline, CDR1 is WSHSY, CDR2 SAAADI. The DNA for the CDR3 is TGCGCCAGCAGGGGACTAGCGGGGGGGCTCCACAATGAGCAGTTCTTC. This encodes CASRGLAGGLHNEQFF.